Reported below is one TCR beta chain. Its antigen is not identified. Sequencing used immunoSEQ multiplex PCR; TCRdb keeps in-frame clones, though not all of them. The sample records under 350,000 clones, roughly 91% being singletons. The entry originates in a study of shared clonotypes between healthy human individuals. About the research overall: The study used three CD4 naive, three CD4 memory, two CD8 naive and one CD8 memory plate per donor. Whole-study results and caveats: Deeper or shallower sequencing was expected to change how clonotypes are shared among donors. Genetic and exposure-history diversity was limited by the few donors.

V dropped 3 bases and J dropped 6; count of bases not matched to a gene: 8. The germline V gene encodes CDR1 LNHDA and CDR2 SQIVND (reference sequence). The CDR3 length is 15 residues. Each CD8 memory set brought CD45RO+ cells together with CCR7-negative CD45RA+ TemRA cells. This chain uses TRBV19 with TRBJ2-3; 8 bases fit TRBD2. The clonotype was recovered from a man younger than 35 in good health. The sequenced sample consisted of memory CD8+ T cells sorted from blood. The subset is: CD45RO+ cells pooled with CCR7-negative TemRA cells. DNA for the CDR3: TGTGCCAGTAGTATTAGCGGGGTTTTCTTGGATACGCAGTATTTT. Translated: CASSISGVFLDTQYF. Using reference TRBV19 and TRBJ2-3 for the parts outside the CDR3, the full variable domain is DGGITQSPKYLFRKEGQNVTLSCEQNLNHDAMYWYRQDPGQGLRLIYYSQIVNDFQKGDIAEGYSVSREKKESFPLTVTSAQKNPTAFYLCASSISGVFLDTQYFGPGTRLTVL.